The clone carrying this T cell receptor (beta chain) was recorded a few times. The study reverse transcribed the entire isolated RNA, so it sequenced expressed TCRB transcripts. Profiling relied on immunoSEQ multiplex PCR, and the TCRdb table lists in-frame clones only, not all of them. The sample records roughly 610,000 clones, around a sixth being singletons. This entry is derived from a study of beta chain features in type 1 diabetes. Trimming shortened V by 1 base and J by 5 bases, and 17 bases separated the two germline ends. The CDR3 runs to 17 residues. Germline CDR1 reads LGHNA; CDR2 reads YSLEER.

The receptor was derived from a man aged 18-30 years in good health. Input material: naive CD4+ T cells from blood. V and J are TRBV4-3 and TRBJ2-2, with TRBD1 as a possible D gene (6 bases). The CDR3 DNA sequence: TGCGCCAGCAGCCAAGCTTCAAACAGGGCCTTAACCGGGGAGCTGTTTTTT. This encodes CASSQASNRALTGELFF.